One sample yielded the 16 T cell receptor beta chains listed below, sequenced in a study of T cells in Graves' hyperthyroidism and ophthalmopathy. The CDR3 regions of TCR beta were amplified from RNA transcripts. HTBI primers drove first-round RT-PCR of the TCR CDR3. One entry per CDR3 protein results from TCRdb running MiXCR on the multiplex PCR reads. This table holds about 640,000 distinct CDR3 sequences, approximately 14% found once. The sample comprised blood. These receptors were obtained from a woman aged 50 to 60 with Graves' ophthalmopathy.

This clonotype was counted many times. This chain uses TRBV2 with TRBJ2-5, with D uncertain. The CDR3 length is 14 residues. V was cut by 2 bases and J by 2 bases, with 9 bases left in between. In germline, CDR1 is SNHLY, CDR2 FYNNEI. CDR3 sequence (DNA): TGTGCCAGCAGTGAATTGGGAAGGCAAGAGACCCAGTACTTC. This codes for CASSELGRQETQYF.

This clonotype was seen a few times. It is likely a read error, because the conserved phenylalanine at the end of the CDR3 is missing. J is TRBJ2-5 and V is TRBV7-2; no definite D call. V was shortened by 5 bases and J by 8 bases, with 18 bases between the two germline ends. The germline CDR1 and CDR2 sequences are SGHTA and FQGNSA. The length of the CDR3 is 14 residues. The CDR3 DNA reads TGTGCCAGCAGCCCCCTAGGACGGGTGAAAACCCAGTACCTC. This encodes CASSPLGRVKTQYL.

This clonotype was recorded many times. This chain joins TRBV28 and TRBJ2-3, with 10 bases aligning to TRBD1. CDR1 and CDR2 (germline): MDHEN, SYDVKM. Unmatched junction bases numbered 9, after V lost 4 bases and J lost 5 bases. The CDR3 runs 16 residues. CDR3 loop: CASSSSDRGRRDTQYF. CDR3 in DNA: TGTGCCAGCAGTTCCTCAGACAGGGGGCGGCGAGATACGCAGTATTTT.

This clonotype was observed a few times. The gene calls are TRBV29-1 and TRBJ1-1; D not resolved. CDR1 SQVTM and CDR2 ANQGSEA come from the germline V gene. The CDR3 runs to 10 residues. Trimming pared 6 bases from V and 1 base from J, leaving 3 bases between. CDR3 nucleotide sequence: TGCAGCGTCCAGAACACTGAAGCTTTCTTT. It yields the protein CSVQNTEAFF.

Many counts were recorded for this clonotype. The chain employs TRBV20-1 and TRBJ2-1; TRBD2 matches 7 bases. The CDR3 spans 15 residues. The V segment lost 4 bases and the J segment 4 bases; nucleotides outside the gene matches: 10. Germline values: CDR1 DFQATT, CDR2 SNEGSKA (reference sequence). The CDR3 coding sequence is TGCAGTGCTAAGATAGGGGCTAGCGGATACAATGAGCAGTTCTTC. Protein product: CSAKIGASGYNEQFF.

This chain links TRBV20-1 with TRBJ1-4; weak D call: TRBD1 (5 bases). The CDR3 spans 15 residues. Deletions cut 1 base from V and 6 bases from J, with 15 bases between. The germline V gene encodes CDR1 DFQATT and CDR2 SNEGSKA (reference sequence). In DNA form, the CDR3 reads TGCAGTGCTAGAGTACGGGGGGGTGTGTATGAAAAACTGTTTTTT. Translated: CSARVRGGVYEKLFF.

This clonotype showed up just a few times. V is TRBV6-5 and J is TRBJ1-5; D is unresolved. The germline CDR1 and CDR2 sequences are MNHEY and SVGAGI. V lost 0 bases and J 2 bases, leaving 8 bases between the germline ends. The CDR3 contains 15 residues. CDR3 in DNA: TGTGCCAGCAGTTACTCGAAGGGTGGCAATCAGCCCCAGCATTTT. Translating gives CASSYSKGGNQPQHF.

CDR3 loop: CSATPPGTLQPQHF. The CDR3 region has the DNA TGCAGTGCTACGCCCCCGGGGACCTTGCAGCCCCAGCATTTT. V gene TRBV20-1 combines with J gene TRBJ1-5; the D gene is possibly TRBD1 (5 bases). Deletions cut 4 bases from V and 7 bases from J, with 17 bases between. The CDR3 totals 14 residues. Looked up from germline, CDR1 is DFQATT and CDR2 is SNEGSKA (reference sequence).

This clonotype has more than one count but fewer than ten. The chain is built from TRBV25-1 and TRBJ1-1; TRBD1 might be the D (6 bases). CDR3 size: 15 residues. V gave up 7 bases and J gave up 1 base, with 16 bases separating them. CDR1 and CDR2 from the germline V gene are MGHDK and SYGVNS. The CDR3 coding sequence is TGTGCCAGCAAGGGGGGTTGGGCTTCGAACACTGAAGCTTTCTTT. Residues: CASKGGWASNTEAFF. The full variable domain, with the rest looked up from reference TRBV25-1 and TRBJ1-1, is EADIYQTPRYLVIGTGKKITLECSQTMGHDKMYWYQQDPGMELHLIHYSYGVNSTEKGDLSSESTVSRIRTEHFPLTLESARPSHTSQYLCASKGGWASNTEAFFGQGTRLTVV.

This clonotype was seen a few times. The V and J genes are TRBV20-1 and TRBJ2-7; D uncertain. This CDR3 contains 17 residues. Trimming took 3 bases from V and 0 from J, leaving 21 bases between them. CDR1 and CDR2 (germline): DFQATT, SNEGSKA (reference sequence). This CDR3 reads CSASPTERPHYSYEQYF. CDR3 bases: TGCAGTGCTAGTCCGACGGAGAGACCACACTACTCCTACGAGCAGTACTTC.

CDR3 sequence: CASSQETPGHSNEKLFF. CDR3 nucleotides: TGCGCCAGCAGCCAAGAAACCCCGGGACACAGTAATGAAAAACTGTTTTTT. The rearrangement joins TRBV4-3 to TRBJ1-4, with a possible D match to TRBD1 (6 bases). CDR1 and CDR2 from the germline V gene are LGHNA and YSLEER. The CDR3 loop spans 17 amino acids. The ends were cut back, 0 bases at V and 4 bases at J, with 15 bases in the middle.

With respect to this clonotype: A read error may be the cause here, since a much bigger clone is one base away. The rearrangement uses TRBV3-1 and TRBJ2-5, with D unclear. The CDR3 consists of 13 residues. Trimming shortened V by 4 bases and J by 7 bases, and 13 bases separated the two germline ends. Germline CDR1 LGHDT, CDR2 YNNKEL (reference sequence). For the CDR3, the DNA is TGTGCCAGCAGCCGAGACCGACTGGGGACCCAGTACTTC. Residues: CASSRDRLGTQYF.

This clonotype was seen at least ten times. The V and J genes are TRBV11-2 and TRBJ1-4; 8 bases agree with TRBD1. This CDR3 is built from 15 residues. Germline V gene sequence: CDR1 SGHAT, CDR2 FQNNGV. With V trimmed by 6 bases and J by 12 bases, 15 bases remained unmatched. CDR3 region: CASSRSGTGYVELFF. The CDR3 bases are TGTGCCAGCAGTCGCTCCGGGACAGGTTATGTCGAACTGTTTTTT.

This clonotype came up many times. V and J are TRBV7-9 and TRBJ1-4, with a possible D match to TRBD1 (5 bases). CDR1 and CDR2 (germline): SEHNR, FQNEAQ (reference sequence). The CDR3 runs to 15 residues. V shed 4 bases and J shed 4 bases, with 13 bases lying between them. Here the CDR3 reads CASSSIQAGNEKLFF. The CDR3 DNA reads as TGTGCCAGCAGCTCAATACAGGCCGGTAATGAAAAACTGTTTTTT.

The chain joins TRBV11-2 to TRBJ2-5; 15 bases match TRBD2. Germline values: CDR1 SGHAT, CDR2 FQNNGV. The CDR3 extends over 17 amino acids. J lost 4 bases, V lost 4 bases, and 7 bases had no gene match. CDR3 protein: CASSWGLAGGRRETQYF. The CDR3 DNA sequence: TGTGCCAGCAGCTGGGGACTAGCGGGAGGAAGGAGAGAGACCCAGTACTTC.

Many counts were recorded for this clonotype. The rearrangement joins TRBV7-9 to TRBJ2-2; 13 nucleotides line up with TRBD2. Losses at the gene ends were 4 bases for V and 4 bases for J; bases not matched to a gene: 6. The germline V gene has CDR1 SEHNR and CDR2 FQNEAQ (reference sequence). The length of the CDR3 is 17 residues. CDR3 nucleotides: TGTGCCAGCAGCTCAACTAGCGGGAGGGCCGTCACCGGGGAGCTGTTTTTT. Protein: CASSSTSGRAVTGELFF.